This entry describes one TCR beta chain. The source of the sample is a study of graft-versus-host responses after intestinal transplantation. V was clipped by 0 bases and J by 6 bases; unmatched bases: 6. Germline V lookup: CDR1 LGHNT, CDR2 FRNRAP. This CDR3 has 16 amino acids. Sequencing was performed with immunoSEQ multiplex PCR; in TCRdb, only in-frame clones are kept and a portion is missing. The repertoire consists of some 24,000 clones, with over 35% occurring once and the leading ten covering more than 0.55%. V is TRBV12-5 and J is TRBJ1-5; 9 bases line up with TRBD1. The sequence was collected from a human patient who received an intestinal transplant. The sample here was alloreactive CD4+ T cells from a mixed lymphocyte reaction culture, taken before intestinal transplant. As to subset: CFSE-low proliferating T cells sorted from roughly six-day pre-transplant mixed lymphocyte reaction (GvH or HvG direction). The CDR3 bases are TGTGCTAGTGGTTTGGTACTTGTGACAGGGGGTCAGCCCCAGCATTTT. Its protein product is CASGLVLVTGGQPQHF.